The rows below give T cell receptor beta chains drawn from one sample of a study of cytomegalovirus exposure and HLA in healthy donors. Produced via immunoSEQ multiplex PCR; TCRdb's table is partial and in-frame only. The sample has 100,000 to 150,000 clones; the top ten hold more than 1.5%. The sample was PBMCs. These receptors were taken from a young man in good health and CMV-seronegative. CDR3s include the opening cysteine and the closing phenylalanine or tryptophan. The D gene is left open where the match is weak.

V: TRBV6-5
D: .
J: TRBJ1-4
DNA: TGTGCCAGCAGTTCCGGGTTGTGGGAAAAACTGTTTTTT
CDR3: CASSSGLWEKLFF

V: TRBV7-8
D: TRBD2
J: TRBJ2-3
DNA: TGTGCCAGCAGCTTAGAAGCGGGGGGGAACACAGATACGCAGTATTTT
CDR3: CASSLEAGGNTDTQYF

V: TRBV6-1
D: .
J: TRBJ1-3
DNA: TGTGCCAGCAGTGAAGCTCTGGGGGCTGGATCTGGAAACACCATATATTTT
CDR3: CASSEALGAGSGNTIYF

V: TRBV27
D: .
J: TRBJ1-5
DNA: TGTGCCAGCACCAAGCGGGGGGGGAAAAGCAATCAGCCCCAGCATTTT
CDR3: CASTKRGGKSNQPQHF

V: TRBV29-1
D: .
J: TRBJ1-1
DNA: TGCAGCGTTGTTTTCCCACAGAGCAACACTGAAGCTTTCTTT
CDR3: CSVVFPQSNTEAFF

V: TRBV6-5
D: .
J: TRBJ2-7
DNA: TGTGCCAGCAGTTACTCGAGCCCACAGGGTGGATACGAGCAGTACTTC
CDR3: CASSYSSPQGGYEQYF

V: TRBV9
D: TRBD1
J: TRBJ2-7
DNA: TGTGCCAGCAGCGTAGGGGGGACAGGGGACTACGAGCAGTACTTC
CDR3: CASSVGGTGDYEQYF

V: TRBV19
D: TRBD1
J: TRBJ2-2
DNA: TGTGCCAGTAGTTGGGGGACAGGGAACACCGGGGAGCTGTTTTTT
CDR3: CASSWGTGNTGELFF

V: TRBV4-1
D: .
J: TRBJ1-1
DNA: TGCGCCAGCAGCCCAACGGGAATATTGAACACTGAAGCTTTCTTT
CDR3: CASSPTGILNTEAFF

V: TRBV7-3
D: TRBD1
J: TRBJ1-1
DNA: TGTGCCAGCAGCTTGACAGGGGGCACTGAAGCTTTCTTT
CDR3: CASSLTGGTEAFF

V: TRBV28
D: .
J: TRBJ1-5
DNA: TGTGCCAGCAGTTTACCGAGGATCCATCAGCCCCAGCATTTT
CDR3: CASSLPRIHQPQHF

V: TRBV5-1
D: .
J: TRBJ2-7
DNA: TGCGCCAGCAGCTTGTCGGTGGCGGAAGAGCAGTACTTC
CDR3: CASSLSVAEEQYF

V: TRBV11-2
D: TRBD1
J: TRBJ1-2
DNA: TGTGCCAGCAGCCCGGCCCTTGGACAGGGAAATGGCTACACCTTC
CDR3: CASSPALGQGNGYTF

V: TRBV2
D: TRBD2
J: TRBJ2-2
DNA: TGTGCCAGCAGTCCGGATCGGGGGGGTACCGGGGAGCTGTTTTTT
CDR3: CASSPDRGGTGELFF

V: TRBV7-8
D: .
J: TRBJ1-1
DNA: TGTGCCAGCAGCTTAGGGGGGGTAGGGACTGAAGCTTTCTTT
CDR3: CASSLGGVGTEAFF

V: TRBV15
D: .
J: TRBJ1-2
DNA: TGTGCCACCAGCAGAGATCCAAACCGCTTTTTGCAAGCAGGCTACACCTTC
CDR3: CATSRDPNRFLQAGYTF

V: TRBV5-1
D: .
J: TRBJ1-1
DNA: TGCGCCAGCAGCTTGGAGCACAGCGGCACTGAAGCTTTCTTT
CDR3: CASSLEHSGTEAFF

V: TRBV5-1
D: .
J: TRBJ1-4
DNA: TGCGCCAGCAGCCCAGGAAGTCAAAGGGGTGAAAAACTGTTTTTT
CDR3: CASSPGSQRGEKLFF

V: TRBV6-5
D: .
J: TRBJ2-5
DNA: TGTGCCAGCAGTTTAGATGAAGAGACCCAGTACTTC
CDR3: CASSLDEETQYF

V: TRBV10-3
D: .
J: TRBJ1-5
DNA: TGTGCCATCAAGGCCACGAGCGGGGATCAGCCCCAGCATTTT
CDR3: CAIKATSGDQPQHF

V: TRBV7-2
D: TRBD1
J: TRBJ1-5
DNA: TGTGCCAGCAGCTTAGTTGGAGGGGGCAGCTACAGCAATCAGCCCCAGCATTTT
CDR3: CASSLVGGGSYSNQPQHF

V: TRBV11-2
D: .
J: TRBJ1-1
DNA: TGTGCCAGCAGCTTACCAAGCCGGGCTGAAGCTTTCTTT
CDR3: CASSLPSRAEAFF

V: TRBV9
D: .
J: TRBJ2-7
DNA: TGTGCCAGCAGCGTAGCTGGGGGGACCTACGAGCAGTACTTC
CDR3: CASSVAGGTYEQYF

V: TRBV4-2
D: TRBD2
J: TRBJ2-7
DNA: TGTGCCAGCAGCCTATTCTTGGCTAGCGGAGACTACGAGCAGTACTTC
CDR3: CASSLFLASGDYEQYF

V: TRBV6-6
D: TRBD1
J: TRBJ1-5
DNA: TGTGCCAGCACTTCGACAGGGGCGAGCAATCAGCCCCAGCATTTT
CDR3: CASTSTGASNQPQHF

V: TRBV28
D: .
J: TRBJ2-5
DNA: TGTGCCAGCAGTTTCGTGAGTTCAGAGACCCAGTACTTC
CDR3: CASSFVSSETQYF

V: TRBV7-9
D: TRBD1
J: TRBJ2-3
DNA: TGTGCCAGCAGACAACAGGGGCCGGAGCAGTATTTT
CDR3: CASRQQGPEQYF

V: TRBV7-3
D: .
J: TRBJ2-7
DNA: TGTGCCAGCAGCCTAGACGAGTACTACGAGCAGTACTTC
CDR3: CASSLDEYYEQYF

V: TRBV13
D: TRBD1
J: TRBJ2-5
DNA: TGTGCCAGCAGCCGGGACAGGGTACAAGAGACCCAGTACTTC
CDR3: CASSRDRVQETQYF

V: TRBV6-1
D: .
J: TRBJ1-5
DNA: TGTGCCAGCAGTGATCGGACAACTGCCAATCAGCCCCAGCATTTT
CDR3: CASSDRTTANQPQHF

V: TRBV6-5
D: .
J: TRBJ1-1
DNA: TGTGCCAGCAGTTACGGGGCAGGGGCAGCTTTCTTT
CDR3: CASSYGAGAAFF

V: TRBV28
D: TRBD1
J: TRBJ2-2
DNA: TGTGCCAGCACCTCACCGGGACAGGGGGGATCCGGGGAGCTGTTTTTT
CDR3: CASTSPGQGGSGELFF

V: TRBV5-6
D: .
J: TRBJ1-6
DNA: TGTGCCAGCAGCTTGACCAGGGATAATTCACCCCTCCACTTT
CDR3: CASSLTRDNSPLHF

V: TRBV7-7
D: TRBD2
J: TRBJ2-1
DNA: TGTGCTAGCAGCTTAGCGACAGCGGGAGAGGCCAATGAGCAGTTCTTC
CDR3: CASSLATAGEANEQFF

V: TRBV18
D: TRBD2
J: TRBJ2-1
DNA: TGTGCCAGCTCACTCGGACTAGCGGGCCCCTTCTTGGGCTCCTACAATGAGCAGTTCTTC
CDR3: CASSLGLAGPFLGSYNEQFF

V: TRBV28
D: .
J: TRBJ1-4
DNA: TGTGCCAGCAGTTTACGGACAGCCGCCGGGGTTGAAAAACTGTTTTTT
CDR3: CASSLRTAAGVEKLFF

V: TRBV6-6
D: .
J: TRBJ1-1
DNA: TGTGCCAGCAGTTACTCAGAGTCTGAAGCTTTCTTT
CDR3: CASSYSESEAFF